This T cell receptor beta chain was sequenced for a study of Graves' ophthalmopathy and Graves' hyperthyroidism. Study-level points and caveats: The model achieved 55% to 71% sensitivity and approximately 74% specificity for ophthalmopathy progression. The blood repertoire also included most expanded thyroid clonotypes above 0.001 frequency.

As concerns this clonotype: What it recognizes is unknown.

V gave up 6 bases and J gave up 5 bases, with 19 bases separating them. The CDR3 sequence is 16 residues long. Germline assignment: CDR1 ENHRY and CDR2 SYGVKD. It was on clinical symptoms, serum thyroxine, TRAb, thyroid ultrasound and orbital computed tomography that diagnosis relied. From RNA, the CDR3 regions of TCR beta chains were amplified and sequenced. An initial RT-PCR round employing HTBI primers preceded a second-round multiplex PCR. TCRdb fed the multiplex PCR reads into MiXCR, producing one record per CDR3 protein. In the table there are over a million distinct CDR3 sequences, 35% to 40% of which are singletons.

Sequenced: peripheral blood or thyroid tissue (not recorded which). V and J are TRBV10-3 and TRBJ2-2; weak D call: TRBD1 (6 bases). The receptor comes from an adult man with Graves' hyperthyroidism. The CDR3 is CAISPILSGQTGELFF. The CDR3 DNA is TGTGCCATCAGCCCCATCCTGTCCGGACAGACCGGGGAGCTGTTTTTT.